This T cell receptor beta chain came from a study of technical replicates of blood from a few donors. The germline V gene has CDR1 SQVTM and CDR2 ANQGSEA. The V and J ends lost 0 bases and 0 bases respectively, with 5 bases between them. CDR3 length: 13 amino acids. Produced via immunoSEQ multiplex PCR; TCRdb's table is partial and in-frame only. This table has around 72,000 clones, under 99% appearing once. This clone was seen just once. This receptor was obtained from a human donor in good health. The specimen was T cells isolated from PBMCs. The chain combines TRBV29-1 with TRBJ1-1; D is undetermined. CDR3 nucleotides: TGCAGCGTTGAAGAGCGGCTGAACACTGAAGCTTTCTTT. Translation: CSVEERLNTEAFF. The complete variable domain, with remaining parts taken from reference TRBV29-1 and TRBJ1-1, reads SAVISQKPSRDICQRGTSLTIQCQVDSQVTMMFWYRQQPGQSLTLIATANQGSEATYESGFVIDKFPISRPNLTFSTLTVSNMSPEDSSIYLCSVEERLNTEAFFGQGTRLTVV.